The clone carrying this T cell receptor (beta chain) has a count of ten or more. RNA was extracted from bulk tissue without any cell sorting. More than 3 cm separated this lung sample from the edge of the tumor. The germline gives CDR1 MDHEN, CDR2 SYDVKM. The CDR3 loop spans 16 amino acids. V was trimmed by 8 bases and J by 6 bases, leaving 20 bases between them. The data originate from a study of tumor and adjacent non-tumor tissue in lung cancer. Whole-study context: Patients comprised roughly 12 adenocarcinoma, 2 squamous cell carcinoma and 1 small cell lung cancer.

TCRbeta libraries were built with three rounds of nested PCR, modified from ARM-PCR. TCRdb analysed the multiplex PCR reads with MiXCR anew, one entry per CDR3 protein. This sample has roughly 82,000 distinct CDR3 sequences, with 75% to 85% found just once. The chain combines TRBV28 with TRBJ1-6, with a possible D match to TRBD1 (5 bases). Sequencing used distant non-tumor lung tissue. This TCR came from a woman aged 50 to 60 with non-small cell lung cancer. CDR3 nucleotide sequence: TGTGCCAGCGGGGGACCCTACAAGGGGCCTAATTCACCCCTCCACTTT. Translation: CASGGPYKGPNSPLHF.